This record concerns one T cell receptor beta chain sequence. What it recognizes is unknown. Germline V gene data show CDR1 as LNHDA and CDR2 as SQIVND (reference sequence). The length of the CDR3 is 15 residues. Trimming took 6 bases from V and 3 from J; bases not matched to a gene: 7. This table comes from immunoSEQ multiplex PCR, and its TCRdb copy is limited to in-frame clones, with some not included. Among about 55,000 clones listed, approximately 80% were seen once. The data were taken from a study of OX40 agonist ivuxolimab in advanced cancers. Study-level information: Ivuxolimab, an agonist antibody against OX40 (CD134), was given to patients. Participants, around 80% male, averaged roughly 60 years of age, ranging from about 23 to 79.

Study findings and constraints: In the 0.1 to 3.0 mg/kg range, CD4+ and CD8+ blood T cells had expanded clonally by week 6. Individuals who were partial responders at 0.1-3.0 mg/kg had clonal expansion that ranked among the lowest.

This clonotype was obtained from an adult with an advanced solid tumor such as melanoma, head and neck, liver or kidney cancer. V gene TRBV19 combines with J gene TRBJ1-2, with 10 bases fitting TRBD1. The material was CD4+ or CD8+ T cells sorted from blood, obtained in a trial of the OX40 agonist ivuxolimab. The CDR3 sequence is CASRQTTGGDYGYTF. In nucleotides, the CDR3 is TGTGCCAGTAGGCAAACGACAGGGGGCGACTATGGCTACACCTTC.